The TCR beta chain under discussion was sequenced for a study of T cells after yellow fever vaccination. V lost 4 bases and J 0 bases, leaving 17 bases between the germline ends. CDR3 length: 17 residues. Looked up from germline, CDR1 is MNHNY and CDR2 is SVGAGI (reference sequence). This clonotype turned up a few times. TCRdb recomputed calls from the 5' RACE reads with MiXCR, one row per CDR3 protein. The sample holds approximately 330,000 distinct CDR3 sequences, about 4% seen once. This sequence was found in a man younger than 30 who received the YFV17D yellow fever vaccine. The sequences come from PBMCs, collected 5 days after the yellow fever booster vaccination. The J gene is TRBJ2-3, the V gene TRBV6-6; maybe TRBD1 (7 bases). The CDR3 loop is CASSSWTGGVSTDTQYF. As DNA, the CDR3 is TGTGCCAGCAGTTCATGGACAGGAGGGGTCAGCACAGATACGCAGTATTTT.